Sequencing of this T cell receptor (beta chain) was carried out in a study of graft-versus-host responses after intestinal transplantation. Study-level information: Once they had received anti-thymocyte globulin induction, all recipients took tacrolimus and steroids for about three years.

Broader study findings: In recipient marrow, GvH clones were found, and some appeared first in ileum or blood.

The authors sorted proliferating CFSE-low CD3+CD4+ and CD3+CD8+ responders after the reaction. Some clones are missing from TCRdb's copy, which holds only in-frame ones; the method was immunoSEQ multiplex PCR. The table includes 7,000 to 10,000 clones, 30% detected once. The germline CDR1 and CDR2 sequences are MNHNS and SASEGT. The CDR3 extends over 15 amino acids. With V trimmed by 7 bases and J by 3 bases, 7 bases remained unmatched. The sequence came from a human patient who received an intestinal transplant. This specimen was alloreactive CD4+ T cells from a mixed lymphocyte reaction culture, taken before intestinal transplant. Subset noted: CFSE-low proliferating T cells sorted from approximately 6-day pre-transplant mixed lymphocyte reaction (GvH or HvG direction). The V and J genes are TRBV6-1 and TRBJ2-1; 9 bases fit TRBD2. CDR3 amino acids: CASTQRGVLYNEQFF. The CDR3 DNA follows: TGTGCCAGCACCCAGCGGGGGGTCCTCTACAATGAGCAGTTCTTC.